This T cell receptor beta chain was found in a study of blood T cell repertoires in COVID-19. Across the study: The United States, Italy and Spain provided the acute and convalescent COVID-19 samples. T cells, B-cell-depleted T cells, or PBMCs supplied cDNA or gDNA.

Original processing notes: Amplified reference gene primers provided the basis for estimating nucleated cell counts. Assay: immunoSEQ multiplex PCR; the TCRdb copy retains only in-frame clones and omits some. D and trimming were read from the DNA, whereas the V and J calls and clone size are those reported in that table. The sample gives about 170,000 clones, 65% to 90% of which show up once; 7% is in the top ten. Seattle participants joined during active infection and were tracked over time. Trimming pared 5 bases from V and 2 bases from J, leaving 10 bases between. CDR3 length equals 13 residues. Sequenced input: peripheral blood. The chain is built from TRBV12-3 or TRBV12-4 and TRBJ2-7, with D maybe TRBD2 (5 bases). The clonotype was recovered from a woman aged 35 to 49 with COVID-19, enrolled during active disease. CDR3 bases: TGTGCCAGCAGTCTCGGACTTCCCTACGAGCAGTACTTC. This encodes CASSLGLPYEQYF.